The 31 T cell receptor beta chains below were found in one sample sequenced in a study of control samples from healthy donors and cancer patients. Data came from immunoSEQ multiplex PCR; TCRdb stores just in-frame clones and leaves some out. This table has about 57,000 clones, approximately 89% appearing once. The specimen was PBMCs. These TCRs come from a man in his thirties or forties with colorectal cancer.

The chain uses TRBV10-1 and TRBJ2-3; TRBD1 aligns across 9 bases. Germline-derived CDR1 and CDR2 are WNHNN and SYGVQD (reference sequence). The length of the CDR3 is 18 residues. J was trimmed by 5 bases and V by 2 bases; bases with no gene match: 14. In DNA form, the CDR3 reads TGCGCCAGCAGTGAGGCGGAAAGCTTGGGACAGGGAGAAGATACGCAGTATTTT. It is translated as CASSEAESLGQGEDTQYF.

The V gene is TRBV7-9, the J gene TRBJ2-7; TRBD1 agrees at 8 bases. The CDR3 runs 18 residues. The germline V gene encodes CDR1 SEHNR and CDR2 FQNEAQ (reference sequence). V was clipped by 0 bases and J by 3 bases; unmatched bases: 13. The DNA of the CDR3 is TGTGCCAGCAGCTTAGCGAGACCCGACAGGGGCTTCGTCTACGAGCAGTACTTC. Amino acids: CASSLARPDRGFVYEQYF. The full variable domain, its missing parts supplied by reference TRBV7-9 and TRBJ2-7, is DTGVSQNPRHKITKRGQNVTFRCDPISEHNRLYWYRQTLGQGPEFLTYFQNEAQLEKSRLLSDRFSAERPKGSFSTLEIQRTEQGDSAMYLCASSLARPDRGFVYEQYFGPGTRLTVT.

The chain joins TRBV7-9 to TRBJ1-4; the D gene is possibly TRBD1 (6 bases). Germline V gives CDR1 SEHNR, CDR2 FQNEAQ (reference sequence). The V end lost 0 bases, the J end lost 1 base, and 9 bases lay between the germline ends. The length of the CDR3 is 16 residues. This chain's CDR3 is CASSLARGGTNEKLFF. In nucleotides, the CDR3 is TGTGCCAGCAGCTTAGCCAGGGGAGGAACTAATGAAAAACTGTTTTTT.

This clone was seen just once. The gene calls are TRBV6-6 and TRBJ2-3, with 9 bases aligning to TRBD2. Per germline, CDR1 MNHNY and CDR2 SVGAGI (reference sequence). The J segment lost 4 bases and the V segment lost 4 bases, leaving 9 bases of the junction unmatched. CDR3 length equals 16 residues. The CDR3, as DNA: TGTGCCAGCAGTTTTTCGCGCGGGGGGGCTCCAGATACGCAGTATTTT. Translated: CASSFSRGGAPDTQYF.

The rearrangement joins TRBV6-2 or TRBV6-3 to TRBJ2-3; D may be TRBD2 (6 bases). The V gene's germline CDR1 is MNHEY and CDR2 SVGEGT. This CDR3 region has 14 residues. The V and J ends lost 5 bases and 3 bases respectively, with 12 bases between them. DNA for the CDR3: TGTGCCAGCAGTACCGGGGACTTTACAGATACGCAGTATTTT. It yields the protein CASSTGDFTDTQYF.

The rearrangement uses TRBV12-3 or TRBV12-4 and TRBJ2-2; a weak D match, TRBD1 (5 bases). Deletions cut 2 bases from V and 5 bases from J, with 6 bases between. The CDR3 runs 13 residues. CDR3 bases: TGTGCCAGCAGTTTAAAGGGGACCGGGGAGCTGTTTTTT. Residues: CASSLKGTGELFF.

The CDR3 spells CASSWSGVTGELFF. The CDR3 region has the DNA TGCGCCAGCAGTTGGTCTGGCGTCACCGGGGAGCTGTTTTTT. The chain uses TRBV5-1 and TRBJ2-2, with D uncertain. The V gene lost 5 bases and the J gene lost 4 bases, with 12 bases spanning the gap. The CDR3 is 14 residues long. Looked up from germline, CDR1 is SGHRS and CDR2 is YFSETQ. Complete variable domain (other parts from reference TRBV5-1 and TRBJ2-2): KAGVTQTPRYLIKTRGQQVTLSCSPISGHRSVSWYQQTPGQGLQFLFEYFSETQRNKGNFPGRFSGRQFSNSRSEMNVSTLELGDSALYLCASSWSGVTGELFFGEGSRLTVL.

The chain is built from TRBV4-3 and TRBJ1-2; 8 bases fit TRBD1. The V segment lost 1 base and the J segment 3 bases; nucleotides outside the gene matches: 4. Germline CDR1 and CDR2: LGHNA and YSLEER. The CDR3 loop spans 15 amino acids. The CDR3 DNA is TGCGCCAGCAGCCAAGCGCTACAGGGGGACTATGGCTACACCTTC. As protein: CASSQALQGDYGYTF.

This chain connects TRBV9 to TRBJ1-2, with D possibly TRBD1 on 5 matching bases. Germline V gene sequence: CDR1 SGDLS, CDR2 YYNGEE. Trimming removed 1 base at V and 7 bases at J, with 23 bases between. The CDR3 has 17 amino acids. The CDR3 DNA sequence: TGTGCCAGCAGCGTACTCACAGGTGCTACTCACAGGTTTGGCTACACCTTC. Translated, it gives CASSVLTGATHRFGYTF.

This sequence joins TRBV7-9 and TRBJ1-2; D perhaps matches TRBD1 (6 bases). Germline CDR1 reads SEHNR; CDR2 reads FQNEAQ (reference sequence). CDR3 length: 14 residues. V lost 9 bases and J 7 bases, leaving 21 bases between the germline ends. CDR3 sequence reads: CASSDSTGAGGYTF. CDR3 DNA: TGTGCCAGTAGTGATTCTACGGGGGCTGGTGGCTACACCTTC.

The rearrangement joins TRBV24-1 to TRBJ2-1, with D tentatively TRBD1 or TRBD2 (5 bases each). Trimming pared 3 bases from V and 0 bases from J, leaving 17 bases between. Germline V gives CDR1 KGHDR, CDR2 SFDVKD. There are 18 residues in the CDR3. The CDR3 is CATSDRARAGSSYNEQFF. In DNA, the CDR3 is TGTGCCACCAGTGATAGGGCCAGGGCGGGTAGCTCCTACAATGAGCAGTTCTTC.

The chain recombines TRBV18 with TRBJ2-7, with 11 positions matching TRBD1. This CDR3 contains 16 residues. Per germline, CDR1 KGHSH and CDR2 LQKENI. With 1 base clipped from V and 1 base from J, the junction kept 3 bases outside the gene matches. The CDR3 coding sequence is TGTGCCAGCTCACCACGTGGGACAGGGGGTTCCTACGAGCAGTACTTC. This translates into CASSPRGTGGSYEQYF.

Here the CDR3 reads CASSLDHRANEQFF. The CDR3 DNA is TGTGCCAGCAGCTTAGACCACAGGGCGAATGAGCAGTTCTTC. This chain joins TRBV7-2 and TRBJ2-1, with D maybe TRBD1 (6 bases). The CDR3 spans 14 residues. Per the germline V gene, CDR1 is SGHTA and CDR2 is FQGNSA. The ends were cut back, 1 base at V and 7 bases at J, with 11 bases in the middle.

This clone was counted once. The V and J genes are TRBV3-1 (or the pseudogene TRBV3-2) and TRBJ2-3; no clear D gene. V shed 0 bases and J shed 0 bases, with 10 bases lying between them. The germline CDR1 and CDR2 sequences are LGHDT and YNNKEL (reference sequence). The CDR3 has 16 amino acids. CDR3 nucleotide sequence: TGTGCCAGCAGCCAAGATCCGAGCCCTAGCACAGATACGCAGTATTTT. Translating gives CASSQDPSPSTDTQYF.

The gene calls are TRBV6-5 and TRBJ1-2; possibly TRBD1 for D (6 bases). This CDR3 is built from 14 residues. The V gene's germline CDR1 is MNHEY and CDR2 SVGAGI. With 10 bases removed from V and 4 bases from J, the gap between germline ends came to 19 bases. The CDR3: CATTGTPPSYGYTF. The DNA of the CDR3 is TGTGCCACCACCGGGACACCGCCCTCCTATGGCTACACCTTC.

This clone was detected a few times. The rearrangement joins TRBV19 to TRBJ1-4; D not resolved. This CDR3 is built from 12 residues. V was trimmed by 3 bases and J by 13 bases, leaving 12 bases between them. Per germline, CDR1 LNHDA and CDR2 SQIVND (reference sequence). This CDR3 is CASSMGQTGLFF. CDR3 DNA sequence: TGTGCCAGTAGTATGGGCCAAACCGGACTGTTTTTT.

The chain uses TRBV24-1 and TRBJ2-6; tentative D call: TRBD1 (6 bases). Germline V lookup: CDR1 KGHDR, CDR2 SFDVKD. V shed 7 bases and J shed 0 bases, with 15 bases lying between them. The CDR3 is 17 residues long. CDR3 region: CATSKGGVSSGANVLTF. The CDR3 region has the DNA TGTGCCACCAGCAAAGGGGGTGTGAGCTCTGGGGCCAACGTCCTGACTTTC.

The chain employs TRBV10-3 and TRBJ1-5; TRBD1 agrees at 7 bases. This CDR3 contains 14 residues. CDR1 and CDR2 (germline): ENHRY, SYGVKD. The junction had 5 bases not matched to a gene; V was cut back by 4 bases and J by 5 bases. The CDR3 here is CAISGTGWDQPQHF. CDR3 DNA sequence: TGTGCCATCAGTGGGACAGGTTGGGATCAGCCCCAGCATTTT.

This clone came up once. The chain has TRBV30 and TRBJ1-1, with TRBD1 matching over 7 bases. The germline CDR1 and CDR2 sequences are GTSNPN and SVGIG (reference sequence). CDR3 size: 13 residues. After removal of 5 bases from V and 5 bases from J, the junction contained 8 bases not matched to a gene. The CDR3 DNA reads TGTGCCTGGGACAGACAGGGTGGGACTGAAGCTTTCTTT. This gives the protein CAWDRQGGTEAFF.

The CDR3, as DNA: TGTGCCATCAATCAGGACAGGGAGAATCAGCCCCAGCATTTT. This codes for CAINQDRENQPQHF. The rearrangement uses TRBV10-3 and TRBJ1-5; TRBD1 matches at 8 bases. CDR3 size: 14 residues. Per the germline V gene, CDR1 is ENHRY and CDR2 is SYGVKD. V was clipped by 7 bases and J by 4 bases; unmatched bases: 6.

The chain joins TRBV7-2 to TRBJ1-4; D is uncertain. This CDR3 has 15 amino acids. CDR1 is SGHTA, CDR2 FQGNSA, per germline. Between the trimmed V and J ends, which lost 0 bases and 3 bases, there was a span of 8 bases. The CDR3 region is CASSLALGPNEKLFF. Here the CDR3 DNA reads TGTGCCAGCAGCTTAGCGTTGGGTCCTAATGAAAAACTGTTTTTT.

CDR3 in amino acids: CAISSEGTGTDTEAFF. In DNA, the CDR3 is TGTGCCATCAGTTCTGAGGGGACAGGGACGGACACTGAAGCTTTCTTT. The J gene is TRBJ1-1, the V gene TRBV10-3; 9 bases agree with TRBD1. The CDR3 runs to 16 residues. Germline V gives CDR1 ENHRY, CDR2 SYGVKD. Trimming cost V 5 bases and J 3 bases; bases outside gene matches: 10.

The rearrangement links TRBV6-2 or TRBV6-3 to TRBJ1-2; no reliable D call. The V and J ends lost 4 bases and 6 bases respectively, with 9 bases between them. Germline CDR1 MNHEY, CDR2 SVGEGT. The CDR3 extends over 12 amino acids. CDR3 loop: CASSFWGDGYTF. The CDR3 DNA reads as TGTGCCAGCAGTTTTTGGGGAGATGGCTACACCTTC.

The V and J genes are TRBV4-1 and TRBJ2-7, with D unresolved. Trimming cost V 4 bases and J 3 bases, with 13 bases left between them. CDR1 and CDR2 from the germline V gene are MGHRA and YSYEKL. The CDR3 sequence is 14 residues long. The CDR3 sequence is CASSPPPLGYEQYV. The CDR3, as DNA: TGCGCCAGCAGCCCCCCCCCGTTGGGCTACGAGCAGTACGTC.

The genes are TRBV4-2 and TRBJ1-4; D gene uncertain. Between the trimmed V and J ends, which lost 0 bases and 5 bases, there was a span of 13 bases. The CDR3 spans 16 residues. In germline, CDR1 is LGHNA, CDR2 YNFKEQ. CDR3 sequence reads: CASSQEGGQSNEKLFF. The CDR3 DNA is TGTGCCAGCAGCCAAGAAGGAGGGCAGTCGAATGAAAAACTGTTTTTT.

The chain recombines TRBV30 with TRBJ2-7; 8 nucleotides agree with TRBD1. This CDR3 comprises 15 residues. V lost 2 bases to trimming and J lost 6 bases; unmatched junction nucleotides: 12. The germline V gene has CDR1 GTSNPN and CDR2 SVGIG (reference sequence). The CDR3 coding sequence is TGTGCCTGGAGTCCTAGGACAGGGCTGGGAAGCGAGCAGTACTTC. This sequence encodes CAWSPRTGLGSEQYF.

The J gene is TRBJ1-1, the V gene TRBV9; 7 bases fit TRBD1. J lost 1 base, V lost 4 bases, and 10 bases had no gene match. CDR1 is SGDLS and CDR2 is YYNGEE in the germline V gene. The CDR3 has 16 residues. CDR3: CASSLGQGGQNTEAFF. CDR3 coding DNA: TGTGCCAGCAGCCTAGGGCAGGGGGGCCAGAACACTGAAGCTTTCTTT.

The genes are TRBV2 and TRBJ2-5; possibly TRBD2 for D (5 bases). V was shortened by 9 bases and J by 5 bases, with 10 bases between the two germline ends. Germline CDR1 is SNHLY and CDR2 is FYNNEI. The CDR3 has 11 amino acids. CDR3 sequence: CASSRRETQYF. Written as DNA, the CDR3 is TGTGCCAGTTCCCGGAGGGAGACCCAGTACTTC.

To note about this clone: Other DNA sequences within the sample encode an identical CDR3. The chain links TRBV29-1 to TRBJ2-7, with D maybe TRBD2 (7 bases). Germline V gives CDR1 SQVTM, CDR2 ANQGSEA. Trimming shortened V by 8 bases and J by 7 bases, and 21 bases separated the two germline ends. This CDR3 comprises 13 residues. The CDR3 protein is CSTLQAGTYEQYF. CDR3 nucleotide sequence: TGCAGCACCCTCCAAGCGGGGACATATGAGCAGTACTTC.

Here the CDR3 reads CASSQGGNIWGTEAFF. CDR3 DNA sequence: TGTGCCAGCAGCCAAGGGGGAAATATTTGGGGCACTGAAGCTTTCTTT. J is TRBJ1-1 and V is TRBV9; tentative D call: TRBD1 (6 bases). This CDR3 contains 16 residues. Trimming left V 4 bases short and J 4 bases short, with 20 bases between. The germline gives CDR1 SGDLS, CDR2 YYNGEE.

The rearrangement links TRBV30 to TRBJ1-1; D may be TRBD1 (5 bases). Germline V CDR1 and CDR2: GTSNPN, SVGIG (reference sequence). The germline V and J ends were trimmed by 5 bases and 4 bases, with 14 bases remaining between them. The CDR3 has 13 residues. This chain's CDR3 is CAWGGVVSTEAFF. The CDR3 nucleotides read TGTGCCTGGGGGGGGGTAGTAAGCACTGAAGCTTTCTTT.